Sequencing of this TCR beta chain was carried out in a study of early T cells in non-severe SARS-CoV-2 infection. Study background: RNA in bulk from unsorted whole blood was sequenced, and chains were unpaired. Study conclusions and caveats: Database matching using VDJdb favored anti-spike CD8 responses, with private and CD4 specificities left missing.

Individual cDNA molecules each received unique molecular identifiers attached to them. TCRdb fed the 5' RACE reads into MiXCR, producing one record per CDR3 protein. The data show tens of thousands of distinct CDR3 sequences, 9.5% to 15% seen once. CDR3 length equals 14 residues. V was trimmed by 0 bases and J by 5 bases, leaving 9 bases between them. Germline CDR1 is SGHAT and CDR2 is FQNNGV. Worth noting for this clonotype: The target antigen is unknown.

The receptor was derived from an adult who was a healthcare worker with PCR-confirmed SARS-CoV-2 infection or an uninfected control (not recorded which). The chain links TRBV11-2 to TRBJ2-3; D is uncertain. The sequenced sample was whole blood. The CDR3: CASSLEPSRDTQYF. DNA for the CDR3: TGTGCCAGCAGCTTAGAGCCTAGTCGAGATACGCAGTATTTT.